The rows below give T cell receptor beta chains drawn from one sample of a study of blood T cell repertoires in COVID-19. The table came from immunoSEQ multiplex PCR; TCRdb's copy has only in-frame clones and leaves some out. The table records about 250,000 clones, 80% to 90% of them present only once. Sequencing input: peripheral blood. All receptors come from a man older than 75 with acute or convalescent COVID-19. Each CDR3 is given with its conserved first and last residue. Each record gives: D gene, J gene, clone size, V gene, CDR3 DNA, CDR3 protein. The D gene is left open where the match is weak. Some rows mark clone size as missing; the rest say once, few, many or name a class of expanded clone.

>TRBD2|TRBJ2-5|.|TRBV7-2
TGTGCCAGCAGTCCGTGGACTAGCTCCGGGGTAAGGGGGACCCAGTACTTC
CASSPWTSSGVRGTQYF
>.|TRBJ2-2|.|TRBV7-2
TGTGCCAGCAGCTTAGCGAGGACATCATCCGGGGAGCTGTTTTTT
CASSLARTSSGELFF
>TRBD2|TRBJ2-1|.|TRBV19
TGTGCCAGTAGGTCTAGCGGGAGGCCCTACAATGAGCAGTTCTTC
CASRSSGRPYNEQFF
>TRBD1|TRBJ1-3|.|TRBV7-9
TGTGCCAGCAGCCCCACGGGAAGAGGGGGCAAAGGAAACACCATATATTTT
CASSPTGRGGKGNTIYF
>TRBD1|TRBJ2-3|once|TRBV19
TGTGCCAGTAATTCCCAGGGGGCGGTTACGCAGTATTTT
CASNSQGAVTQYF
>TRBD1|TRBJ1-5|.|TRBV19
TGTGCCAGTACCCCGACAGGGCACCAGCCCCAGCATTTT
CASTPTGHQPQHF
>.|TRBJ1-2|few|TRBV3-1/TRBV3-2
TGTGCCAGCAGCCAAGATCCTGCAGGCAGCAATGGCTACACCTTC
CASSQDPAGSNGYTF
>.|TRBJ1-1|.|TRBV21-1
TGTGCCAGCAGCAAAGTCTGGACAGGCACGAACACTGAAGCTTTCTTT
CASSKVWTGTNTEAFF
>TRBD1|TRBJ1-3|once|TRBV9
TGTGCCAGCAGCCCCGAGGGGGCTTCTGGAAACACCATATATTTT
CASSPEGASGNTIYF
>TRBD1|TRBJ1-1|.|TRBV4-3
TGCGCCAGCAGCCAAGATAGGGGACAGGGGATGAACACTGAAGCTTTCTTT
CASSQDRGQGMNTEAFF
>.|TRBJ2-2|.|TRBV29-1
TGCAGCGTGGGGGGGGCGAACGCCGGGGAGCTGTTTTTT
CSVGGANAGELFF
>TRBD1|TRBJ1-2|.|TRBV27
TGTGCCAGCAGTTCTCCAGGACAGGCGATCTATGGCTACACCTTC
CASSSPGQAIYGYTF
>TRBD1|TRBJ1-1|.|TRBV15
TGTGCCACCAGCAGGGAGACAGGGTACACTGAAGCTTTCTTT
CATSRETGYTEAFF
>TRBD1|TRBJ1-6|.|TRBV5-1
TGCGCCAGCAGCCAAAATACAGGGGGATCACCCCTCCACTTT
CASSQNTGGSPLHF
>.|TRBJ1-3|.|TRBV6-5
TGTGCCAGCAGAGGGGGTTTTTCTGGAAACACCATATATTTT
CASRGGFSGNTIYF
>.|TRBJ1-1|.|TRBV10-3
TGTGCCATCCGCAGGTGGGAGAAGACTGAAGCTTTCTTT
CAIRRWEKTEAFF
>.|TRBJ1-1|.|TRBV3-1/TRBV3-2
TGTGCCAGCAGCCAAAACGCGAGGGGGACGACTGAAGCTTTCTTT
CASSQNARGTTEAFF
>TRBD2|TRBJ2-4|.|TRBV4-1
TGCGCCAGCAGCCCGACTAGCGGGAGGGGCAAAAACATTCAGTACTTC
CASSPTSGRGKNIQYF
>.|TRBJ1-5|.|TRBV6-5
TGTGCCAGCACCGTACGGGGGATCGGTCAGCCCCAGCATTTT
CASTVRGIGQPQHF
>TRBD2|TRBJ2-7|.|TRBV27
TGTGCCTCAGCTTCAGCGGGAGGGCGACGCGAGCAGTACTTC
CASASAGGRREQYF
>.|TRBJ1-1|.|TRBV19
TGTGCCAGTAGTATCCGGGTAAACACTGAAGCTTTCTTT
CASSIRVNTEAFF
>.|TRBJ2-4|.|TRBV5-1
TGCGCCAGCAGGGAGGGATTAGAAAACATTCAGTACTTC
CASREGLENIQYF
>TRBD1|TRBJ1-1|.|TRBV7-9
TGTGCCAGCAGCTCAGGACAGGGGAGGAACACTGAAGCTTTCTTT
CASSSGQGRNTEAFF
>.|TRBJ2-1|.|TRBV6-4
TGTGCCAGCAGATCCACAGGAAGCTCCTACAATGAGCAGTTCTTC
CASRSTGSSYNEQFF
>TRBD1|TRBJ1-6|.|TRBV11-2
TGTGCCAGCAGCTTGGGACAGGGGGCTAGGAATTCACCCCTCCACTTT
CASSLGQGARNSPLHF
>.|TRBJ1-2|.|TRBV6-6
TGTGCCAGCAGTCGTAACACAGTCTATGGCTACACCTTC
CASSRNTVYGYTF
>.|TRBJ1-4|.|TRBV21-1
TGTGCCAGCAGGGCGAGTGAGGCTAATGAAAAACTGTTTTTT
CASRASEANEKLFF
>.|TRBJ1-1|.|TRBV27
TGTGCCAGCAGTTTACTGACAAGGGCAGGGACTGAAGCTTTCTTT
CASSLLTRAGTEAFF
>TRBD2|TRBJ2-7|.|TRBV11-1
TGTGCCAGCAGCTTAGACGGGAGGGCCGCCTACGAGCAGTACTTC
CASSLDGRAAYEQYF
>TRBD2|TRBJ2-7|.|TRBV18
TGTGCCAGCTCATTCCGACGAGCGGGAGGCACCGAGGAGCAGTACTTC
CASSFRRAGGTEEQYF
>TRBD1|TRBJ1-1|few|TRBV6-5
TGTGCCAGCAGTTACGGGACAGGGGGCAGGGCTTTCTTT
CASSYGTGGRAFF
>.|TRBJ1-3|.|TRBV7-2
TGTGCCAGCAGCTTACCCGACATAACAAACACCATATATTTT
CASSLPDITNTIYF
>.|TRBJ1-4|.|TRBV19
TGTGCCAGTAGTGCCCCTGGGGGGGCAACTAATGAAAAACTGTTTTTT
CASSAPGGATNEKLFF
>.|TRBJ1-3|.|TRBV12-3/TRBV12-4
TGTGCCAGCAGCTCACTTCCGGGAAACACCATATATTTT
CASSSLPGNTIYF
>.|TRBJ2-2|.|TRBV21-1
TGTGCCAGCAGCAAAAGCGGGGCCCCGACCGGACGAGCTGTTTTT
CASSKSGAPTGRAVF
>TRBD2|TRBJ2-7|.|TRBV20-1
TGCAGTGCTAGTAATGCGGGGGTTTCCTCCTACGAGCAGTACTTC
CSASNAGVSSYEQYF
>.|TRBJ1-3|.|TRBV7-8
TGTGCCAGCAGCTTCCAAACCGCGGACAGCTCTGGAAACACCATATATTTT
CASSFQTADSSGNTIYF
>.|TRBJ2-3|.|TRBV9
TGTGCCAGCAGCGCAGACAGTAGCACAGATACGCAGTATTTT
CASSADSSTDTQYF
>TRBD1|TRBJ1-1|.|TRBV18
TGTGCCAGCTCACCACTTACAGGGGTTCAGAACACTGAAGCTTTCTTT
CASSPLTGVQNTEAFF
>.|TRBJ1-1|.|TRBV7-2
TGTGCCAGCAGCTTGGGCAGGGGGAACACTGAAGCTTTCTTT
CASSLGRGNTEAFF
>TRBD2|TRBJ2-5|.|TRBV18
TGTGCCAGCGCATCGAGGACTAGCGGACTACAAGAGACCCAGTACTTC
CASASRTSGLQETQYF
>TRBD1|TRBJ1-4|.|TRBV28
TGTGCCACCCAAACCGGGACAGGGGTTTCCAATGAAAAACTGTTTTTT
CATQTGTGVSNEKLFF
>.|TRBJ1-4|once|TRBV28
TGTGCCAGCAGTACCGTCGGAGCAACTAATGAAAAACTGTTTTTT
CASSTVGATNEKLFF
>.|TRBJ1-6|.|TRBV11-1
TGTGCCAGCAGCTTCAGGGAAGGGAATTCACCCCTCCACTTT
CASSFREGNSPLHF
>.|TRBJ2-3|.|TRBV3-1/TRBV3-2
TGTGCCAGCAGCCGACAAGATACGCAGTATTTT
CASSRQDTQYF
>.|TRBJ1-4|.|TRBV7-2
TGTGCCAGCAGCTTCGATCAGGGCCTTAATGAAAAACTGTTTTTT
CASSFDQGLNEKLFF
>.|TRBJ2-1|few|TRBV7-8
TGTGCCAGCAGCTTAAACCCGGTGGGCTGGGAGCAGTTCTTC
CASSLNPVGWEQFF
>.|TRBJ2-7|.|TRBV7-2
TGTGCCAGCAGCTTAGCGCGGGACTGGTACGAGCAGTACTTC
CASSLARDWYEQYF
>.|TRBJ2-1|.|TRBV5-8
TGTGCCAGCAGCTTGGTTAGCGCACCATACAATGAGCAGTTCTTC
CASSLVSAPYNEQFF
>.|TRBJ1-4|.|TRBV3-1/TRBV3-2
TGTGCCAGCAGCTTATTCGTTCAGCAGGGTGAAAAACTGTTTTTT
CASSLFVQQGEKLFF
>TRBD1|TRBJ2-2|.|TRBV5-1
TGCGCCAGCAGTCATCTTGGGACAGGGAACACCGGGGAGCTGTTTTTT
CASSHLGTGNTGELFF
>.|TRBJ1-3|.|TRBV6-2/TRBV6-3
TGTGCCAGCAGTACCCGGGATCCAAAGGATGGAAACACCATATATTTT
CASSTRDPKDGNTIYF
>TRBD2|TRBJ2-3|once|TRBV7-3
TGTGCCAGCAGCTTCCTAGCGGGAGGAACAGATACGCAGTATTTT
CASSFLAGGTDTQYF
>.|TRBJ1-5|.|TRBV7-2
TGTGCCAGCAGCGAAAATTACAACGGCAATCAGCCCCAGCATTTT
CASSENYNGNQPQHF
>TRBD2|TRBJ2-1|once|TRBV5-6
TGTGCCAGCAGCTCATGGGGACTAGCGGCCTACAATGAGCAGTTCTTC
CASSSWGLAAYNEQFF